One TCR beta chain is described in this entry. Its antigen is unknown. The record originates from a study of PD-1 blockade in classical Hodgkin lymphoma. Study conclusions and caveats: Whatever underlies the repertoire differences (possibly disease activity or prior therapy) remains undefined. In CD4+ cells, TCR diversity went up significantly by C4D1, but in CD8+ cells it did not. Relapsed/refractory patients reportedly had lower baseline diversity than newly diagnosed patients.

Profiling relied on immunoSEQ multiplex PCR, and the TCRdb table lists in-frame clones only, not all of them. The data show approximately 98,000 clones, roughly nine tenths seen once. Brentuximab vedotin exposure varied, and every patient relapsed after autologous stem cell transplantation. The CDR3 contains 16 residues. Germline V gene sequence: CDR1 SEHNR, CDR2 FQNEAQ (reference sequence). Trimming removed 1 base from V and 7 bases from J, with 17 bases in between. J is TRBJ2-4 and V is TRBV7-9; D perhaps matches TRBD1 (6 bases). The sequence came from a human donor with classical Hodgkin lymphoma. The source was peripheral blood mononuclear cells (PBMCs), collected before the second cycle of nivolumab. CDR3 nucleotides: TGTGCCAGCAGCTTAGGGGCAGGGGTCTCATTCAACATTCAGTACTTC. Translating it yields CASSLGAGVSFNIQYF.